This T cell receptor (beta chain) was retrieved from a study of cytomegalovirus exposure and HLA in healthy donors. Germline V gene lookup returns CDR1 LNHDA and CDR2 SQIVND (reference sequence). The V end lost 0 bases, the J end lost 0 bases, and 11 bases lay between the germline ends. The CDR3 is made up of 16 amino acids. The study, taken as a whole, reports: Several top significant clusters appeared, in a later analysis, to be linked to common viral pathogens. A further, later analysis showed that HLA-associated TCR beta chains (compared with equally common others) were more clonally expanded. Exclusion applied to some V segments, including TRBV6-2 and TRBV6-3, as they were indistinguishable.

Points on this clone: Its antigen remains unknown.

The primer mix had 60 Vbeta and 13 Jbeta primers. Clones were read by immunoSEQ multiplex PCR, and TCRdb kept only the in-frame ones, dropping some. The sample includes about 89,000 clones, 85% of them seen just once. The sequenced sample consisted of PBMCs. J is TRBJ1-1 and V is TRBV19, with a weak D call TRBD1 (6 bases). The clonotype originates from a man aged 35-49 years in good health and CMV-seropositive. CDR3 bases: TGTGCCAGTAGTATAGATCTATCAGGGGTGAACACTGAAGCTTTCTTT. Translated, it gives CASSIDLSGVNTEAFF.